The T cell receptor beta chain under discussion was sequenced for a study of blood T cell repertoires in COVID-19. Study-level background: Researchers got acute and convalescent COVID-19 samples from the United States, Italy and Spain.

Original data processing: For nucleated cells, counts were estimated from reference gene primer amplification. The table came from immunoSEQ multiplex PCR; TCRdb's copy has only in-frame clones and leaves some out. V and J calls and clone size come straight from that table; D and trimming were deduced from the DNA. The sample records 200,000 to 300,000 clones, around 80% being singletons. Germline lookup yields CDR1 SGHNT and CDR2 YYREEE (reference sequence). V shed 4 bases and J 4 bases; nucleotides not matched to a gene: 10. The CDR3 sequence is 15 residues long. A few counts support this clone. This receptor was obtained from a man aged 60-69 years with acute or convalescent COVID-19. The chain uses TRBV5-4 and TRBJ2-7, with 8 bases matching TRBD2. The sequenced sample consisted of peripheral blood. DNA of the CDR3: TGTGCCAGCAGCCCCCGGGGGGGCGCCGTTTACGAGCAGTACTTC. This gives the protein CASSPRGGAVYEQYF.